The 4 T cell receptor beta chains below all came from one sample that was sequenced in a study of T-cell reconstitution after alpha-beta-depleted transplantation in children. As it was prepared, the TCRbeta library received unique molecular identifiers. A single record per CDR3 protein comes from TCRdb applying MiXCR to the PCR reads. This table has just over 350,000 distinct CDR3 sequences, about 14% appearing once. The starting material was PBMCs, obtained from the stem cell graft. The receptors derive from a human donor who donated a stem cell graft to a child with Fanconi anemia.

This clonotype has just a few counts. The CDR3 here is CASRPPGWGTEAFF. The CDR3 DNA reads TGTGCCAGCAGGCCTCCGGGCTGGGGTACTGAAGCTTTCTTT. The chain links TRBV6-1 to TRBJ1-1; D not certain. V was cut by 6 bases and J by 5 bases, with 16 bases left in between. CDR1 is MNHNS, CDR2 SASEGT, per germline. This CDR3 has 14 amino acids.

The CDR3 here is CASSPDSGLGGYTF. In DNA form, the CDR3 reads TGCGCCAGCAGCCCGGACTCCGGCCTAGGCGGCTACACCTTC. This sequence joins TRBV5-1 and TRBJ1-2, with D unclear. Germline assignment: CDR1 SGHRS and CDR2 YFSETQ. The CDR3 is 14 residues long. V lost 4 bases and J lost 8, with 18 bases in between.

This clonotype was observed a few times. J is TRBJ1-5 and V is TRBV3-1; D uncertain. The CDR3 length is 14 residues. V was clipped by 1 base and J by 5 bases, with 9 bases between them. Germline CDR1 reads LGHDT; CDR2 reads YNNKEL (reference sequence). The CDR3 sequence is CASSQGSDHQPQHF. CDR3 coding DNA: TGTGCCAGCAGCCAAGGATCTGATCATCAGCCCCAGCATTTT.

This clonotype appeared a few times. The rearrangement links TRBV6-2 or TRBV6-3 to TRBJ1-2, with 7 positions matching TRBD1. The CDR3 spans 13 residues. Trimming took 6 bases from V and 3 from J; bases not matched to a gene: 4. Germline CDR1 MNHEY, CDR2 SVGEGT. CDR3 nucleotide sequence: TGTGCCAGCAGCACCGGGACAGACTATGGCTACACCTTC. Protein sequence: CASSTGTDYGYTF.